This TCR beta chain was captured in a study of blood T cell repertoires in COVID-19. Per germline, CDR1 MDHEN and CDR2 SYDVKM. This CDR3 spans 15 amino acids. Trimming took off 7 bases at V and 4 bases at J, with 20 bases between the two ends. Using immunoSEQ multiplex PCR, the repertoire was profiled, and TCRdb retains in-frame clones only, with some absent. The data contain tens of thousands of clones, around 89% of them singletons. This clonotype originated in an older woman with active COVID-19. The sample taken for sequencing was peripheral blood. V and J are TRBV28 and TRBJ2-7, with TRBD1 as a possible D gene (5 bases). This CDR3 reads CASTPRVAGIYEQYF. The CDR3, as DNA: TGTGCCAGCACCCCCAGGGTTGCAGGGATTTACGAGCAGTACTTC.